This T cell receptor beta chain stems from a study of PD-L1 blockade in urothelial cancer. Individual patients had between 1 and 8 samples, taken pretreatment and on-treatment. Synthetic analogs of TCR templates were spiked into every PCR. Sequencing used immunoSEQ multiplex PCR; TCRdb keeps in-frame clones, though not all of them. In the table there are approximately 65,000 clones, less than 90% of which are singletons. Per the germline V gene, CDR1 is MNHEY and CDR2 is SVGAGI. The length of the CDR3 is 12 residues. With 10 bases removed from V and 4 bases from J, the gap between germline ends came to 11 bases.

The chain combines TRBV6-5 with TRBJ1-5; D possibly corresponds to TRBD1 (5 bases). The receptor was derived from a man between 60 and 75 years old with urothelial cancer. The material was PBMCs, obtained around atezolizumab (anti-PD-L1) treatment. For the CDR3, the DNA is TGTGCCACTAGACGGGGGAATCAGCCCCAGCATTTT. Encoded protein: CATRRGNQPQHF.